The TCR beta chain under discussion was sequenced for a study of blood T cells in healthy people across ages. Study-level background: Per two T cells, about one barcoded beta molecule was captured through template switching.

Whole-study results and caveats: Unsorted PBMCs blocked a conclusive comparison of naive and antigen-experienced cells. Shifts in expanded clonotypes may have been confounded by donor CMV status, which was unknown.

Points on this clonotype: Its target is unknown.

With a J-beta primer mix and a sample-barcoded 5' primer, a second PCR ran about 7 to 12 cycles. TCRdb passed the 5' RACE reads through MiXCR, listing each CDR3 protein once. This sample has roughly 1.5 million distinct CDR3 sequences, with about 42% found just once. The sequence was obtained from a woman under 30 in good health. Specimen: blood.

The CDR3 DNA follows: TGTGCCAGCAGTCACACGCGGGGGGGAGGGGTGAACACTGAAGCTTTCTTT. Protein sequence: CASSHTRGGGVNTEAFF. The V call is TRBV7-9, the J call TRBJ1-1; D is possibly TRBD1 (5 bases). The germline CDR1 and CDR2 sequences are SEHNR and FQNEAQ (reference sequence). This CDR3 contains 17 residues. V dropped 6 bases and J dropped 0 bases, with 20 bases sitting between them.